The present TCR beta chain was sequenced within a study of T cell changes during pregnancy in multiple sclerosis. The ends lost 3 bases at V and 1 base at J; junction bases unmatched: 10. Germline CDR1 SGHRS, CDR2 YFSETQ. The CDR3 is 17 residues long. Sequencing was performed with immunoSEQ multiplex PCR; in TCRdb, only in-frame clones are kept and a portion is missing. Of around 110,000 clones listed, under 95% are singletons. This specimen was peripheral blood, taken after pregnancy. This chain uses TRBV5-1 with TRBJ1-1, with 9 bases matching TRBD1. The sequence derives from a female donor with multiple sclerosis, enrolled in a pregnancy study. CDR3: CASSSIGQGRWNTEAFF. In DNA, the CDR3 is TGCGCCAGCAGCTCTATTGGACAGGGGCGGTGGAACACTGAAGCTTTCTTT. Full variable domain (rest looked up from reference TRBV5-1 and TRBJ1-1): KAGVTQTPRYLIKTRGQQVTLSCSPISGHRSVSWYQQTPGQGLQFLFEYFSETQRNKGNFPGRFSGRQFSNSRSEMNVSTLELGDSALYLCASSSIGQGRWNTEAFFGQGTRLTVV.